The sequence of this T cell receptor (beta chain) was determined in a study of T cell responses to AZD1222 COVID-19 vaccine. The repertoire was sequenced with immunoSEQ multiplex PCR; TCRdb's copy has only in-frame clones and lacks some. The data hold almost 70,000 clones, with around 78% observed a single time. Germline loops: CDR1 LNHDA, CDR2 SQIVND (reference sequence). The CDR3 spans 10 residues. The V and J ends lost 6 bases and 5 bases respectively, with 2 bases between them. V usage is TRBV19 and J usage is TRBJ1-3; no reliable D call. The clonotype originates from an adult who received the AZD1222 COVID-19 vaccine. The source material was peripheral blood, sampled 28 days after the second AZD1222 dose. Written as DNA, the CDR3 is TGTGCCAGTAGCCGAAACACCATATATTTT. It yields the protein CASSRNTIYF.